This T cell receptor (beta chain) is from a study of CD8 T cells in ankylosing spondylitis. This clonotype occurred a few times. V was trimmed by 1 base and J by 7 bases, leaving 10 bases between them. Germline lookup yields CDR1 LGHDT and CDR2 YNNKEL (reference sequence). The CDR3 sequence is 14 residues long. TCRdb processed the 5' RACE reads anew with MiXCR; each CDR3 protein has one entry. Of hundreds of thousands of distinct CDR3 sequences listed, more than 25% are singletons. The rearrangement joins TRBV3-1 to TRBJ1-4, with D possibly TRBD1 on 5 matching bases. Sequenced sample: blood, either unsorted or a sorted T cell fraction (not recorded which). The receptor comes from a male donor with ankylosing spondylitis or in good health (not recorded which). This chain's CDR3 is CASSQGTKGEKLFF. The CDR3, as DNA: TGTGCCAGCAGCCAAGGGACAAAAGGTGAAAAACTGTTTTTT.